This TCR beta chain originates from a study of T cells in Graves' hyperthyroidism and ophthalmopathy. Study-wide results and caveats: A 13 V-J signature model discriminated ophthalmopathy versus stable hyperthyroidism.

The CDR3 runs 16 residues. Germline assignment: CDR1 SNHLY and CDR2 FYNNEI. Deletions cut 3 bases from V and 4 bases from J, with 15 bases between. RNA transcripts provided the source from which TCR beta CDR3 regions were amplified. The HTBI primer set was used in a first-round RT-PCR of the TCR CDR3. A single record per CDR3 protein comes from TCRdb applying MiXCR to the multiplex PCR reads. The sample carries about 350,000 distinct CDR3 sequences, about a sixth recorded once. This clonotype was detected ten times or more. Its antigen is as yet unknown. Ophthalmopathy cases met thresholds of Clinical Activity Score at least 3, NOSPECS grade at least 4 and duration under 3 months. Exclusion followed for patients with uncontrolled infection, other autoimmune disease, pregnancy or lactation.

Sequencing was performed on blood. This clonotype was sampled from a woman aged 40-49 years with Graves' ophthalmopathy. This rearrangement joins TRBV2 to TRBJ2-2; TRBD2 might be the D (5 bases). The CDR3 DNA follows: TGTGCCAGCAGTGACCCATACAGACTATCCACCGGGGAGCTGTTTTTT. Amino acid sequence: CASSDPYRLSTGELFF.